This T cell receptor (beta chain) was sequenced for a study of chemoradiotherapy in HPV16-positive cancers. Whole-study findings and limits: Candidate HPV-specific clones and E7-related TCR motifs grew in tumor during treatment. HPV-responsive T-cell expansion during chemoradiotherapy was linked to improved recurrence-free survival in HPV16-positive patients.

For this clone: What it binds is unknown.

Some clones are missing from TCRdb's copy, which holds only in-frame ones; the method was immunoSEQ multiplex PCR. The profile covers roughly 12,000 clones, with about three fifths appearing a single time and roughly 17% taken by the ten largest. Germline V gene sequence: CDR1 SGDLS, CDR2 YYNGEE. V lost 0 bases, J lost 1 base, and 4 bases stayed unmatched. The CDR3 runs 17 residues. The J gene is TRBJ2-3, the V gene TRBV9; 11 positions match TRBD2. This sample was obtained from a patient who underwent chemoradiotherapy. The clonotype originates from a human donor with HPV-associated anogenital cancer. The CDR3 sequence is CASSVGLAGGRTDTQYF. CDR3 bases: TGTGCCAGCAGCGTAGGTCTAGCGGGAGGACGCACAGATACGCAGTATTTT.